This TCR beta chain was recovered during a study of CD8+ T cells in alopecia areata. Across the study: Administration of oral tofacitinib to treated patients was at 5 to 10 mg twice daily.

Sequencing used cDNA as its template, made by extracting RNA and reverse transcribing it. TCRdb keeps only in-frame clones here, not all; method: immunoSEQ multiplex PCR. The sample lists around 200,000 clones; about 55% were seen once. Concerning this clone: The antigen remains unidentified.

Overall study results and limits: Numerous expanded lesional clones remained in scalp and blood during tofacitinib.

Per the germline V gene, CDR1 is SGHTA and CDR2 is FQGNSA. This CDR3 is 11 amino acids long. Trimming pared 2 bases from V and 1 base from J, leaving 0 bases between. Treatment meaning: oral pan-JAK inhibitor, 5-10 mg twice daily. Sequencing was performed on CD8+ T cells sorted from blood, taken at week 24, from a patient treated with tofacitinib. The V gene is TRBV7-2, the J gene TRBJ2-7; D gene ambiguous. This TCR was sampled from a human donor with alopecia areata. CDR3 sequence reads: CASSLSYEQYF. The CDR3 DNA reads as TGTGCCAGCAGCTTATCCTACGAGCAGTACTTC.